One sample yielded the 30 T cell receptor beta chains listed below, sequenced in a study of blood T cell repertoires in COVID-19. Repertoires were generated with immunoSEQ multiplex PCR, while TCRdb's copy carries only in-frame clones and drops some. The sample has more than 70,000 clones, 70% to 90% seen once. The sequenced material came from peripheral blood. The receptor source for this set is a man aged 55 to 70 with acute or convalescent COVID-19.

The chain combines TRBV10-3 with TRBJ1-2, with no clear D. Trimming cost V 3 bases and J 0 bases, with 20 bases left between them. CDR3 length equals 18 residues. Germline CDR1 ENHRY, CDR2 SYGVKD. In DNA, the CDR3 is TGTGCCATCAGTGAATTACTAAGAGGTTCGACTCCTAACTATGGCTACACCTTC. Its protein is CAISELLRGSTPNYGYTF.

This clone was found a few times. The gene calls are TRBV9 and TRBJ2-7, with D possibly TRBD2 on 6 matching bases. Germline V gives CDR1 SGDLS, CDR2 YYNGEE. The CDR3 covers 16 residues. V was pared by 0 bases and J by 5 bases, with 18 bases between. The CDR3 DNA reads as TGTGCCAGCAGCGTAGGCCCCCCAATGAGCGGGCACGAGCAGTACTTC. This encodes CASSVGPPMSGHEQYF.

The CDR3 DNA is TGTGCCAGTAGTATACAGCAGGGGTCGAGTGGCTACACCTTC. It is translated as CASSIQQGSSGYTF. This rearrangement joins TRBV19 to TRBJ1-2, with a weak D call TRBD1 (6 bases). The CDR3 runs 14 residues. The V end lost 2 bases, the J end lost 7 bases, and 14 bases lay between the germline ends. Germline V gene sequence: CDR1 LNHDA, CDR2 SQIVND (reference sequence). The full variable domain, in which reference TRBV19 and TRBJ1-2 provide the parts outside the CDR3, is DGGITQSPKYLFRKEGQNVTLSCEQNLNHDAMYWYRQDPGQGLRLIYYSQIVNDFQKGDIAEGYSVSREKKESFPLTVTSAQKNPTAFYLCASSIQQGSSGYTFGSGTRLTVV.

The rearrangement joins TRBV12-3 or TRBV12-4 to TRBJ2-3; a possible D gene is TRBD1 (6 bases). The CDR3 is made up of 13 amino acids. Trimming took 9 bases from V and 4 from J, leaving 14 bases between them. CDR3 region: CASSGERADTQYF. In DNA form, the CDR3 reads TGTGCCAGTTCAGGGGAGAGGGCAGATACGCAGTATTTT.

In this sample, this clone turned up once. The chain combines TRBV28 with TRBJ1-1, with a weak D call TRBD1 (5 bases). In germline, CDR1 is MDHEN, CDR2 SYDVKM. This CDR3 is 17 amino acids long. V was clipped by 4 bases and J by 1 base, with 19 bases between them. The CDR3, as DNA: TGTGCCAGCAGTTCCCACCCGAGACAGATATCGAACACTGAAGCTTTCTTT. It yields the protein CASSSHPRQISNTEAFF.

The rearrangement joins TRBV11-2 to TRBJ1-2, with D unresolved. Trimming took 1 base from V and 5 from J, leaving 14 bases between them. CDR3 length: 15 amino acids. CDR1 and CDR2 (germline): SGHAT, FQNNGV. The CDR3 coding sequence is TGTGCCAGCAGCTTAGGAGGGAATCAACGGTATGGCTACACCTTC. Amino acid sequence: CASSLGGNQRYGYTF. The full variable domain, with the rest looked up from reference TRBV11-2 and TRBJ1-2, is EAGVAQSPRYKIIEKRQSVAFWCNPISGHATLYWYQQILGQGPKLLIQFQNNGVVDDSQLPKDRFSAERLKGVDSTLKIQPAKLEDSAVYLCASSLGGNQRYGYTFGSGTRLTVV.

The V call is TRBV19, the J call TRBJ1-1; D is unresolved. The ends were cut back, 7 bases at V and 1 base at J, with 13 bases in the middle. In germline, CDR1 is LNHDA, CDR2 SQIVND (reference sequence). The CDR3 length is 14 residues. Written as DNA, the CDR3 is TGTGCCAGTAACGTCCCCGACTCGAACACTGAAGCTTTCTTT. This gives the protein CASNVPDSNTEAFF.

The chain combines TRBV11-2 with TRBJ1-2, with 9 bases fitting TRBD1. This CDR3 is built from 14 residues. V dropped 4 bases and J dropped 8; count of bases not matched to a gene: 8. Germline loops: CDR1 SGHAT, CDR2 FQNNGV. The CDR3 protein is CASSYIQGAGGYTF. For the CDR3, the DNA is TGTGCCAGCAGCTATATACAGGGGGCTGGAGGCTACACCTTC.

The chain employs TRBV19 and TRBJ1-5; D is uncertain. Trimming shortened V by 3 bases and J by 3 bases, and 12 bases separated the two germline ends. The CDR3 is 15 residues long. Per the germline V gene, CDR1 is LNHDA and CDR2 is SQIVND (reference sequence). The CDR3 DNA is TGTGCCAGTAGTATTGGCGGTCTGCCCAATCAGCCCCAGCATTTT. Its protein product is CASSIGGLPNQPQHF.

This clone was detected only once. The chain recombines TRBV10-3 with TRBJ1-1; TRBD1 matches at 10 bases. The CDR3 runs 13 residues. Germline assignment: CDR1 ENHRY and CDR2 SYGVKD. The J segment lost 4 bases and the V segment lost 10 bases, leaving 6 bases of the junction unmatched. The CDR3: CATIGDRGTEAFF. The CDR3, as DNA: TGTGCCACCATCGGGGACAGGGGCACTGAAGCTTTCTTT.

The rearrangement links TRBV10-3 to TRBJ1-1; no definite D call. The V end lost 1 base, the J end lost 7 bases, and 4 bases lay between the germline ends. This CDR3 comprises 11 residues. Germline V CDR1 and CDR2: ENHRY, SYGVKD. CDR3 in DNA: TGTGCCATCAGTGAGTTCTATGAAGCTTTCTTT. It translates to CAISEFYEAFF.

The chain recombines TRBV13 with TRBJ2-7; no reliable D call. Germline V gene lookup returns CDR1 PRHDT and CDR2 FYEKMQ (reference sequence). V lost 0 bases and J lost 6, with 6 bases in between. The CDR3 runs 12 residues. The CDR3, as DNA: TGTGCCAGCAGCTTAGGTCCGGGCGAGCAGTACTTC. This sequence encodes CASSLGPGEQYF.

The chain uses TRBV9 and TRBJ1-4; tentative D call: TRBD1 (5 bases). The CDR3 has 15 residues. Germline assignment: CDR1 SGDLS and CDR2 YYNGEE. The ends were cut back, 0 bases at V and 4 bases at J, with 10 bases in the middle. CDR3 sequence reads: CASSVDQGSNEKLFF. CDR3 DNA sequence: TGTGCCAGCAGCGTAGACCAGGGCAGTAATGAAAAACTGTTTTTT.

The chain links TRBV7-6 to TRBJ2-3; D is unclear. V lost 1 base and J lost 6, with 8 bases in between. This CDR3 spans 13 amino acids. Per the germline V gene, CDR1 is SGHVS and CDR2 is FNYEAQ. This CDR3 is CASSLVPVDTQYF. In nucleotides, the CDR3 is TGTGCCAGCAGCTTAGTCCCCGTCGATACGCAGTATTTT.

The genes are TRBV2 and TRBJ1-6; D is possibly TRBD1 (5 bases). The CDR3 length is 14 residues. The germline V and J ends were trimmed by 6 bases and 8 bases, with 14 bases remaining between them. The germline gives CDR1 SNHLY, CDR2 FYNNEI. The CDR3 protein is CASRFGGWDSPLHF. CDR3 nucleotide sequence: TGTGCCAGCAGGTTCGGGGGTTGGGATTCACCCCTCCACTTT. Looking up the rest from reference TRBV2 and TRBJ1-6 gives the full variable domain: EPEVTQTPSHQVTQMGQEVILRCVPISNHLYFYWYRQILGQKVEFLVSFYNNEISEKSEIFDDQFSVERPDGSNFTLKIRSTKLEDSAMYFCASRFGGWDSPLHFGNGTRLTVT.

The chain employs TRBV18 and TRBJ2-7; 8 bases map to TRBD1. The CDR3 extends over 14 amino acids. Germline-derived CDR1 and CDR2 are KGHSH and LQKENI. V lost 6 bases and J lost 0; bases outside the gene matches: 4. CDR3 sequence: CASSPDRASYEQYF. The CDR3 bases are TGTGCCAGCTCCCCGGACAGGGCCTCCTACGAGCAGTACTTC.

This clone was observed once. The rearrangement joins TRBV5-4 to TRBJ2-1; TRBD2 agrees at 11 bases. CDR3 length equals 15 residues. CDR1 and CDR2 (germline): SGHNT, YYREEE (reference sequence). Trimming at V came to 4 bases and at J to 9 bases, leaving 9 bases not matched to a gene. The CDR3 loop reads CASSPTSGDSGEQFF. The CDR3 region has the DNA TGTGCCAGCAGCCCGACTAGCGGGGACTCGGGTGAGCAGTTCTTC.

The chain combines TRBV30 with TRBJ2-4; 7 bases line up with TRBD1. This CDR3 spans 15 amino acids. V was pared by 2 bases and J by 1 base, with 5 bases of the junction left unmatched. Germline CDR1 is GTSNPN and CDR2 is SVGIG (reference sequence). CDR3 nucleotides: TGTGCCTGGAGTCACCAGGGGGTGGCCAAAAACATTCAGTACTTC. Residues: CAWSHQGVAKNIQYF.

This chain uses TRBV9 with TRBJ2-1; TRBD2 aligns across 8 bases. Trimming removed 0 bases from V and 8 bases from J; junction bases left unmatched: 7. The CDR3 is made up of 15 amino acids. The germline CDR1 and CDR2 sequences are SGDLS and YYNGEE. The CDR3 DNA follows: TGTGCCAGCAGCGTAGTGTCGGGAGGGTTCGATGAGCAGTTCTTC. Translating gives CASSVVSGGFDEQFF.

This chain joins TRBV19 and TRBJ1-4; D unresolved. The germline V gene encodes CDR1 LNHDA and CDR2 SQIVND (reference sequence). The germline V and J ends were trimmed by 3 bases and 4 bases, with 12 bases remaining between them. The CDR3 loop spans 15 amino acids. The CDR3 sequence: CASSILRSLNEKLFF. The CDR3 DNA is TGTGCCAGTAGTATCCTGAGGTCTCTTAATGAAAAACTGTTTTTT.

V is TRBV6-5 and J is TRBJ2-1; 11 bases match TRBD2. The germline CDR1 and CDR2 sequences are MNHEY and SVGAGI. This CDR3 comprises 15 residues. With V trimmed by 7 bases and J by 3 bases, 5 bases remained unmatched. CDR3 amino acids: CASILAGGFYNEQFF. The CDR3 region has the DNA TGTGCCAGCATTTTAGCGGGAGGGTTCTACAATGAGCAGTTCTTC.

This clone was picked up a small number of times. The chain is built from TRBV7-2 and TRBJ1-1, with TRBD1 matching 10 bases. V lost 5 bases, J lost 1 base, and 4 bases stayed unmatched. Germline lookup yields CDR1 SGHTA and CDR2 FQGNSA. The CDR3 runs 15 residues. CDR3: CASSATGGKNTEAFF. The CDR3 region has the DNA TGTGCCAGCAGCGCGACAGGGGGCAAGAACACTGAAGCTTTCTTT.

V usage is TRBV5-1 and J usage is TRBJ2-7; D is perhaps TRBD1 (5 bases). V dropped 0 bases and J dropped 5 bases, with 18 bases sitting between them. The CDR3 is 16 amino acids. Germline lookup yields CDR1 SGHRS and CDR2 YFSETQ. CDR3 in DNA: TGCGCCAGCAGCTTGGGGTTGGGGCCGACAACCAACGAGCAGTACTTC. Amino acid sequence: CASSLGLGPTTNEQYF.

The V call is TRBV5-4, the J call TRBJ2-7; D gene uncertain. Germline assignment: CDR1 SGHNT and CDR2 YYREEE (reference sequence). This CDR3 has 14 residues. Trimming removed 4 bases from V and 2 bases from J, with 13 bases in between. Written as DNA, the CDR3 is TGTGCCAGCAGCCCGGCCTTAGAGGCCTACGAGCAGTACTTC. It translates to CASSPALEAYEQYF.

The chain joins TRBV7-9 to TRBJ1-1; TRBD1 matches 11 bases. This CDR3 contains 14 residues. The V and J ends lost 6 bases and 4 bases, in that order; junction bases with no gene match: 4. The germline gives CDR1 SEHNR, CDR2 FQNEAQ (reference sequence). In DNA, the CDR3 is TGTGCCAGCAGTCACGGGACAGGGGGCACTGAAGCTTTCTTT. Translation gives CASSHGTGGTEAFF.

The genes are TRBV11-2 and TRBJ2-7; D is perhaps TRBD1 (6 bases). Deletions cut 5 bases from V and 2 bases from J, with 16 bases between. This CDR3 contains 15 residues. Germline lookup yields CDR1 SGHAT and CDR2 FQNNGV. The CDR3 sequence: CASSRDRSWTYEQYF. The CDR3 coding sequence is TGTGCCAGCAGCCGTGACAGGTCCTGGACCTACGAGCAGTACTTC.

The CDR3 nucleotides read TGTGCCAGCAGCCCCGGTCCCTCTGGAAACACCATATATTTT. This codes for CASSPGPSGNTIYF. The chain joins TRBV7-7 to TRBJ1-3; D gene ambiguous. Deletions cut 5 bases from V and 0 bases from J, with 8 bases between. Germline V gene lookup returns CDR1 SSHAT and CDR2 FNYEAQ (reference sequence). This CDR3 has 14 residues.

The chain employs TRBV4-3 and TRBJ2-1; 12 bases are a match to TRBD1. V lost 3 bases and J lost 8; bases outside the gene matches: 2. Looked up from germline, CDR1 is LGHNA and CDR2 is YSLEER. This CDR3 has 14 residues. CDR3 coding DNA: TGCGCCAGCAGCCACGGGACAGGGGGCGATGAGCAGTTCTTC. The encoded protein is CASSHGTGGDEQFF.

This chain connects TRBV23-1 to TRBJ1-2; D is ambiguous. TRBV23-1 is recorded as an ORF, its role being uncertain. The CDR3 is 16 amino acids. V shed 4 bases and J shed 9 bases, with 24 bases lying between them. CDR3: CASSPKCRYVPRSYTF. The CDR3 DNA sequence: TGCGCCAGCAGTCCCAAATGCCGATACGTCCCTAGGAGCTACACCTTC.

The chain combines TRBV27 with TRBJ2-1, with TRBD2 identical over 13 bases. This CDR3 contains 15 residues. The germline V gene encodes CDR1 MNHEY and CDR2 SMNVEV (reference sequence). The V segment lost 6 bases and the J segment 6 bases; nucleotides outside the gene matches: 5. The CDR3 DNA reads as TGTGCCAGCAGCCCCACTAGCGGGAGGGCCAATGAGCAGTTCTTC. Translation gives CASSPTSGRANEQFF.